This TCR beta chain is from a study of vaccination effects on CD4 cells after COVID-19. Across the study: As their vaccination, participants received two doses of either BNT162b2 or mRNA-1273. Two convalescent patients provided samples 16 days and one week prevaccination.

Profiling relied on immunoSEQ multiplex PCR, and the TCRdb table lists in-frame clones only, not all of them. This sample yields approximately 60,000 clones, of which 70% to 85% are seen a single time; around a quarter belongs to the top ten. CDR3 length: 14 amino acids. V lost 1 base and J 2 bases, leaving 8 bases between the germline ends. The germline V gene has CDR1 KGHSH and CDR2 LQKENI. Comments on this clone: Its antigen is not known.

The authors isolated CD4+ T cells after roughly 10 days of culture. This chain uses TRBV18 with TRBJ1-2; D might be TRBD1 (6 bases). The sequence derives from a human donor who had a prior SARS-CoV-2 infection. The sample here was CD4+ T cells from PBMCs cultured without peptide, taken before COVID-19 vaccination. CDR3 nucleotide sequence: TGTGCCAGCTCACCACTCGGGGGCAACTATGGCTACACCTTC. Translation: CASSPLGGNYGYTF. Filled out from reference TRBV18 and TRBJ1-2, the complete variable domain reads NAGVMQNPRHLVRRRGQEARLRCSPMKGHSHVYWYRQLPEEGLKFMVYLQKENIIDESGMPKERFSAEFPKEGPSILRIQQVVRGDSAAYFCASSPLGGNYGYTFGSGTRLTVV.